This is a list of T cell receptor beta chains from one sample in a study of monozygotic twins with cystic fibrosis. TCRdb keeps only in-frame clones here, not all; method: immunoSEQ multiplex PCR. The data contain around 10,000 clones, around 90% of them seen just once; the ten biggest clones take up around 5.4%. Sequenced: blood. These receptors all come from a boy between 2 and 15 years old with cystic fibrosis. Both conserved end residues are part of each CDR3. A D gene is named only where the DNA matches it firmly. Part of the rows lack a size; the others show once, few, many or a class for expanded clones.

J | V | D | size | CDR3 | DNA
TRBJ2-3 | TRBV5-1 | TRBD2 | NA | CASSLDWRGGADTQYF | TGCGCCAGCAGCTTGGATTGGCGGGGGGGCGCAGATACGCAGTATTTT
TRBJ2-2 | TRBV10-3 | TRBD1 | few | CAVGDRATTGELFF | TGTGCCGTGGGGGACAGGGCTACGACCGGGGAGCTGTTTTTT
TRBJ1-4 | TRBV25-1 | NA | NA | CASSELQGFEKLFF | TGTGCCAGCAGTGAATTACAAGGGTTTGAAAAACTGTTTTTT
TRBJ2-7 | TRBV7-2 | NA | NA | CASSIGTGSYEQYF | TGTGCCAGCAGCATCGGGACGGGCTCCTACGAGCAGTACTTC
TRBJ1-2 | TRBV5-1 | NA | NA | CASSASGGYGYTF | TGCGCCAGCAGCGCCTCAGGTGGCTATGGCTACACCTTC
TRBJ2-2 | TRBV5-4 | TRBD2 | NA | CASRTGGGTGELFF | TGTGCCAGCAGAACCGGGGGGGGCACCGGGGAGCTGTTTTTT
TRBJ2-4 | TRBV5-6 | NA | NA | CASSLARAPLAKNIQYF | TGTGCCAGCAGCTTGGCCCGGGCCCCTCTAGCCAAAAACATTCAGTACTTC
TRBJ1-5 | TRBV2 | NA | NA | CASRRDSNQPQHF | TGTGCCAGCAGACGGGATAGCAATCAGCCCCAGCATTTT
TRBJ2-7 | TRBV4-3 | TRBD2 | NA | CASSQDGGEAAYEQYF | TGCGCCAGCAGCCAAGATGGGGGGGAGGCCGCCTACGAGCAGTACTTC
TRBJ2-5 | TRBV7-6 | NA | NA | CASSFSSTAGTQYF | TGTGCCAGCAGCTTCAGCTCTACAGCGGGGACCCAGTACTTC
TRBJ2-4 | TRBV2 | TRBD1 | NA | CASHHRGAKNIQYF | TGTGCCAGCCACCACAGGGGAGCCAAAAACATTCAGTACTTC
TRBJ2-3 | TRBV5-4 | TRBD2 | NA | CASSLASGRADTQYF | TGTGCCAGCAGCTTGGCTAGCGGCCGGGCAGATACGCAGTATTTT
TRBJ2-7 | TRBV2 | NA | NA | CASSELAGASYEQYF | TGTGCCAGCAGTGAACTAGCAGGGGCCTCCTACGAGCAGTACTTC
TRBJ1-5 | TRBV7-6 | NA | NA | CASSQGNSNQPQHF | TGTGCCAGCAGCCAGGGCAATAGCAATCAGCCCCAGCATTTT
TRBJ2-5 | TRBV5-1 | NA | NA | CASSLGQVQETQYF | TGCGCCAGCAGCTTAGGACAAGTCCAAGAGACCCAGTACTTC
TRBJ2-5 | TRBV29-1 | TRBD1 | once | CSAEGTGVGTQYF | TGCAGCGCCGAGGGGACAGGGGTTGGGACCCAGTACTTC
TRBJ1-2 | TRBV6-5 | NA | NA | CASSYFPDYGYTF | TGTGCCAGCAGTTACTTCCCGGACTATGGCTACACCTTC
TRBJ1-1 | TRBV6-6 | NA | NA | CATNRGDTEAFF | TGTGCCACTAACAGAGGGGACACTGAAGCTTTCTTT